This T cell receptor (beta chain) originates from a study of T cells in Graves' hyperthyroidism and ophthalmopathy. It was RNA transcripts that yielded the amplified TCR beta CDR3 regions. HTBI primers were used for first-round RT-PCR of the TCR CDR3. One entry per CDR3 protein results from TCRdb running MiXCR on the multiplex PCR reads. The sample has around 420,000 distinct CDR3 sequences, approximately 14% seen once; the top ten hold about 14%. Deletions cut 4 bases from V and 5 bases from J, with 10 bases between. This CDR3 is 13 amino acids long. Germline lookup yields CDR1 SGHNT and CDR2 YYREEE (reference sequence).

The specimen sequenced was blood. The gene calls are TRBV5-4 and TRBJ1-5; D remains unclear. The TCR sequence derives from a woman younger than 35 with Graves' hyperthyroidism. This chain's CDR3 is CASSQDRDQPQHF. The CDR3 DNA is TGTGCCAGCAGCCAAGATAGGGATCAGCCCCAGCATTTT.